Given below is one TCR beta chain in context. TCRdb's copy holds only in-frame clones and misses some; the assay was immunoSEQ multiplex PCR. The sample yields some 150,000 clones, more than 80% seen once. This CDR3 spans 13 amino acids. Trimming left V 5 bases short and J 0 bases short, with 8 bases between. Germline assignment: CDR1 LNHDA and CDR2 SQIVND (reference sequence). The source of the sample is a study of control samples from healthy donors and cancer patients. This clonotype was sampled from a young man in good health. The source material was blood. The J gene is TRBJ2-7, the V gene TRBV19; D gene ambiguous. The CDR3 loop reads CASSYTDSYEQYF. The CDR3 coding sequence is TGTGCCAGTAGTTATACAGACTCCTACGAGCAGTACTTC. Full variable domain (remainder filled in from reference TRBV19 and TRBJ2-7): DGGITQSPKYLFRKEGQNVTLSCEQNLNHDAMYWYRQDPGQGLRLIYYSQIVNDFQKGDIAEGYSVSREKKESFPLTVTSAQKNPTAFYLCASSYTDSYEQYFGPGTRLTVT.